The 12 T cell receptor beta chains listed next were all sequenced from one sample in a study of regulatory T cells in long-lasting Graves disease. Sample time point: newly diagnosed GD, antithyroid drugs for less than 3 months. PBMC-derived RNA was used for the TCR library. The authors built TCR beta libraries using iRepertoire HTBI primers and Arm-PCR of CDR3 regions. One entry per CDR3 protein results from TCRdb running MiXCR on the multiplex PCR reads. This sample has 680,000 or so distinct CDR3 sequences; around 15% occur once, and the top ten carry more than 15%. The data also belong to a second study, concerning T cells in Graves' hyperthyroidism and ophthalmopathy.

Source: peripheral blood mononuclear cells (PBMCs), taken at new diagnosis, from a patient treated with antithyroid drugs. The receptors here all came from a woman in her twenties or thirties with Graves disease.

This sequence joins TRBV10-1 and TRBJ2-1; D is possibly TRBD1 or TRBD2 (5 bases each). V was pared by 6 bases and J by 11 bases, with 17 bases between. CDR3 length: 13 residues. CDR1 and CDR2 (germline): WNHNN, SYGVQD (reference sequence). The CDR3 spells CASRNRDGTKQFF. The CDR3 DNA reads TGCGCCAGCAGAAACCGGGACGGAACGAAGCAGTTCTTC.

This clonotype was seen at least ten times. The V gene is TRBV28, the J gene TRBJ1-4; 9 bases match TRBD1. The CDR3 is 15 residues long. J lost 8 bases, V lost 2 bases, and 6 bases had no gene match. The germline V gene has CDR1 MDHEN and CDR2 SYDVKM. The CDR3 bases are TGTGCCAGCAGTTTAGCTGGGACAGGGAGGGAAAAACTGTTTTTT. This translates into CASSLAGTGREKLFF.

A few counts support this clonotype. The gene calls are TRBV5-1 and TRBJ2-3; D unclear. V was shortened by 0 bases and J by 4 bases, with 6 bases between the two germline ends. The V gene's germline CDR1 is SGHRS and CDR2 YFSETQ. The CDR3 length is 13 residues. CDR3 residues: CASSLAVSDTQYF. The CDR3, as DNA: TGCGCCAGCAGCTTGGCGGTATCAGATACGCAGTATTTT.

This chain uses TRBV28 with TRBJ2-2; D gene unclear. Germline assignment: CDR1 MDHEN and CDR2 SYDVKM. The CDR3 consists of 15 residues. V lost 7 bases and J 0 bases, leaving 12 bases between the germline ends. DNA for the CDR3: TGTGCCAGCACCCCCGAGGCCGCGAACACCGGGGAGCTGTTTTTT. Encoded protein: CASTPEAANTGELFF.

The rearrangement links TRBV7-3 to TRBJ2-3; 11 bases line up with TRBD2. This CDR3 comprises 19 residues. CDR1 is SGHTA and CDR2 is FQGTGA in the germline V gene. Unmatched junction bases numbered 13, after V lost 5 bases and J lost 0 bases. Here the CDR3 DNA reads TGTGCCAGCAGCACAGCCTCCGGGACTAGCGGCGAAAGCACAGATACGCAGTATTTT. Encoded protein: CASSTASGTSGESTDTQYF.

V and J are TRBV20-1 and TRBJ2-7; TRBD1 matches 7 bases. Germline assignment: CDR1 DFQATT and CDR2 SNEGSKA (reference sequence). CDR3 size: 14 residues. The V gene end was trimmed by 2 bases and the J gene end by 0 bases; junction bases not matched to a gene: 4. CDR3 region: CSARHGQASYEQYF. CDR3 coding DNA: TGCAGTGCTAGACATGGACAGGCCTCCTACGAGCAGTACTTC.

V is TRBV18 and J is TRBJ2-1; D gene ambiguous. The germline gives CDR1 KGHSH, CDR2 LQKENI. The CDR3 consists of 12 residues. V was clipped by 3 bases and J by 15 bases, with 15 bases between them. In DNA, the CDR3 is TGTGCCAGCTCACCTAATAAGGTTAACGGGTTCTTC. Translation gives CASSPNKVNGFF.

The chain couples TRBV19 to TRBJ2-1, with D uncertain. The germline V gene has CDR1 LNHDA and CDR2 SQIVND (reference sequence). This CDR3 spans 14 amino acids. Trimming stripped 1 base from V and 1 base from J, with 5 bases between. The CDR3 protein is CASSIGASYNEQFF. The CDR3 DNA is TGTGCCAGTAGTATAGGTGCTTCCTACAATGAGCAGTTCTTC.

The rearrangement joins TRBV10-3 to TRBJ2-1; TRBD1 aligns across 8 bases. The CDR3 contains 15 residues. Germline V gives CDR1 ENHRY, CDR2 SYGVKD. V lost 4 bases to trimming and J lost 2 bases; unmatched junction nucleotides: 4. The CDR3 coding sequence is TGTGCCATCAGTGGGGTCAGGGGGCCCTACAATGAGCAGTTCTTC. Its protein product is CAISGVRGPYNEQFF.

The V call is TRBV9, the J call TRBJ2-1; TRBD2 aligns across 10 bases. Germline CDR1 and CDR2: SGDLS and YYNGEE. Losses at the gene ends were 3 bases for V and 4 bases for J; bases not matched to a gene: 4. CDR3 length: 15 amino acids. CDR3 in amino acids: CASSARLAGYNEQFF. DNA for the CDR3: TGTGCCAGCAGCGCCCGACTAGCGGGTTACAATGAGCAGTTCTTC.

In regard to this clonotype: This probably arose from a read error, given a far larger clone one base away. This chain links TRBV7-2 with TRBJ2-7; 8 bases line up with TRBD2. CDR1 is SGHTA, CDR2 FQGNSA, per germline. The ends lost 1 base at V and 7 bases at J; junction bases unmatched: 12. This CDR3 comprises 16 residues. The CDR3 here is CASSLGVSGIYNEQYF. The CDR3 DNA sequence: TGTGCCAGCAGCTTAGGAGTTAGCGGGATCTACAATGAGCAGTACTTC.

The table lists this clonotype with many counts. This chain uses TRBV13 with TRBJ2-5; TRBD1 matches at 11 bases. The trim removed 2 bases at V and 4 bases at J, leaving 6 bases unmatched. The CDR3 covers 16 residues. Looked up from germline, CDR1 is PRHDT and CDR2 is FYEKMQ (reference sequence). The CDR3 reads CASSLQDRGLGETQYF. The CDR3, as DNA: TGTGCCAGCAGCTTACAGGACAGGGGGCTGGGAGAGACCCAGTACTTC.